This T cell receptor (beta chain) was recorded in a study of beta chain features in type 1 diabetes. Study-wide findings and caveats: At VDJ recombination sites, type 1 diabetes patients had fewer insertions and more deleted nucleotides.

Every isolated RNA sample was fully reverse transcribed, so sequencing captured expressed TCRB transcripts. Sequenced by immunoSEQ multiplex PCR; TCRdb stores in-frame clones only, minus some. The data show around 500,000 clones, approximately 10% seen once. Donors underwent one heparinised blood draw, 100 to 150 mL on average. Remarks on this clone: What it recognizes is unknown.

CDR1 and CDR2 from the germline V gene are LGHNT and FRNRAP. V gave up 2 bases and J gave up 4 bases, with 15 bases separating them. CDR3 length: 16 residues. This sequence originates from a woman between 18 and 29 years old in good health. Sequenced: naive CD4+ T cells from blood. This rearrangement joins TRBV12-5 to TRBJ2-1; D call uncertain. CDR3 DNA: TGTGCTAGTGGTTTGAATCTTGCGGCAACATACAATGAGCAGTTCTTC. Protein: CASGLNLAATYNEQFF.